This T cell receptor (beta chain) is drawn from a study of CD8 T cells in ankylosing spondylitis. The study's findings and limits: Clones tied to disease were said to be significantly enriched in matched ankylosing spondylitis synovial fluid. Characteristic, it appeared, of ankylosing spondylitis blood was a TCR beta motif of about eight highly homologous variants. Within peripheral blood, clones linked to disease were CD8+ and relatively rare.

Library preparation for TCR beta used quantitative 5'-RACE with molecular barcodes. In TCRdb, the 5' RACE reads were re-called with MiXCR into one record per CDR3 protein. The data hold 100,000 to 150,000 distinct CDR3 sequences, with 12% to 15% observed a single time. Trimming shortened V by 6 bases and J by 3 bases, and 16 bases separated the two germline ends. CDR3 length equals 15 residues. As concerns this clonotype: What it recognizes is unknown.

Source material: blood, either unsorted or a sorted T cell fraction (not recorded which). The rearrangement uses TRBV12-3 or TRBV12-4 and TRBJ2-3; D may be TRBD2 (5 bases). The receptor was isolated from a female donor with ankylosing spondylitis or in good health (not recorded which). The CDR3, as DNA: TGTGCCAGCAGACAAACTAGTCTACGTACAGATACGCAGTATTTT. Its protein product is CASRQTSLRTDTQYF.